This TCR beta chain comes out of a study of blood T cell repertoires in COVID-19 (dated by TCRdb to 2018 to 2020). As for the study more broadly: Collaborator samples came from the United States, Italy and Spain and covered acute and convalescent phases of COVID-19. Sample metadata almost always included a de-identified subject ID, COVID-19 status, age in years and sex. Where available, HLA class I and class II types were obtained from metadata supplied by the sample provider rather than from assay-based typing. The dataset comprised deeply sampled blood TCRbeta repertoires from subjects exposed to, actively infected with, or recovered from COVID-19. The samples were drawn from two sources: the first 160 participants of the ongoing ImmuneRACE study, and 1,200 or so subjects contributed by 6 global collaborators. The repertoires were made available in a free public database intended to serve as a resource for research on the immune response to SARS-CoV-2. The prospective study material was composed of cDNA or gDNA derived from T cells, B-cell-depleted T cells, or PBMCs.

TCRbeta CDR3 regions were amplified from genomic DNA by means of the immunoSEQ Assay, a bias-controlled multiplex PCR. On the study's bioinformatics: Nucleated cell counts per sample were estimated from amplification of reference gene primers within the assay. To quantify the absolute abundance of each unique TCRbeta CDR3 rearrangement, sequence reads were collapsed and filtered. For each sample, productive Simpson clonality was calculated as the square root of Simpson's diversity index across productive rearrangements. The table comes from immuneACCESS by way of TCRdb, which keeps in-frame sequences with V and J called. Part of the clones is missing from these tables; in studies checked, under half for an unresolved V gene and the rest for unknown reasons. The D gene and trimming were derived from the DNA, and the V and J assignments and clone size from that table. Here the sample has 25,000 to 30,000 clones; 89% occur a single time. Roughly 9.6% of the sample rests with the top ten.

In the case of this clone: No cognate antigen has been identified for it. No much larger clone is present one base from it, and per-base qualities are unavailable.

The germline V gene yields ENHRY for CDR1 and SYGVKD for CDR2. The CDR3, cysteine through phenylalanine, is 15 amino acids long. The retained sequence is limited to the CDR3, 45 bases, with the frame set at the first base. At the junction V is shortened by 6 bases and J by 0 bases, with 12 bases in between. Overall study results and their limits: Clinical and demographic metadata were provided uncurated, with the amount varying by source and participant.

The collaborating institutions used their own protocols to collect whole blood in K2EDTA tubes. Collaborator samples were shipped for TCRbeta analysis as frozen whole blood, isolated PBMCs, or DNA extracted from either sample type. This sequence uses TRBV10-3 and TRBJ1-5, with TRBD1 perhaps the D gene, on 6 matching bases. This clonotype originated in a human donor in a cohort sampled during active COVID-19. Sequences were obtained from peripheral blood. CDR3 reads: CAISRDKYSNQPQHF. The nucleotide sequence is TGTGCCATCAGCCGGGACAAATATAGCAATCAGCCCCAGCATTTT.